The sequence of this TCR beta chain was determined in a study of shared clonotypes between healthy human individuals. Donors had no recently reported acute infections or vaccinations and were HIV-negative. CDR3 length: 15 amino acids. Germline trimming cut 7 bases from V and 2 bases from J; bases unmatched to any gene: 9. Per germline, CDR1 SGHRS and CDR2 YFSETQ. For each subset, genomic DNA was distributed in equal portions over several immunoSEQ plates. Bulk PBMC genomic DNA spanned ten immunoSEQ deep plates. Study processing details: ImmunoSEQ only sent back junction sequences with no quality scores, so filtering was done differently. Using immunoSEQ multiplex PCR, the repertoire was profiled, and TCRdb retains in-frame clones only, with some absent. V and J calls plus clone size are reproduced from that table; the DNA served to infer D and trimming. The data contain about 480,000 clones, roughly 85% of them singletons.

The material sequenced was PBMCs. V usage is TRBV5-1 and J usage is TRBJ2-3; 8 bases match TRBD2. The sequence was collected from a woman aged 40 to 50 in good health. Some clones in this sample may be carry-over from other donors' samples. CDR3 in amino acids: CASSTSGGPTDTQYF. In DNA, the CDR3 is TGCGCCAGCTCGACTTCGGGAGGGCCCACAGATACGCAGTATTTT.